These T cell receptor beta chains were read from a single sample in a study of blood T cell repertoires in COVID-19. TCRdb's copy holds only in-frame clones and misses some; the assay was immunoSEQ multiplex PCR. This sample has under 55,000 clones, with roughly 85% found just once. The sample comprised peripheral blood. These TCRs come from a man between 65 and 80 years old with acute or convalescent COVID-19. The CDR3 runs from the conserved cysteine through the conserved F or W. A D gene is named only where the DNA matches it firmly. A clone size is listed for some rows: how often the clone was seen (once, few, many), or a class if it is expanded.

V,size,J,D,CDR3,DNA
TRBV11-3,-,TRBJ2-7,TRBD1,CASSPGQGWGEQYF,TGTGCCAGCAGCCCTGGACAGGGATGGGGCGAGCAGTACTTC
TRBV5-1,-,TRBJ2-2,-,CASSLGGGTGELFF,TGCGCCAGCAGCCTGGGAGGCGGGACCGGGGAGCTGTTTTTT
TRBV12-3/TRBV12-4,few,TRBJ1-5,-,CASSRFQDQPQHF,TGTGCCAGCAGCCGATTTCAGGATCAGCCCCAGCATTTT
TRBV12-3/TRBV12-4,-,TRBJ1-2,-,CASSLASGYTF,TGTGCCAGCAGCTTGGCCAGTGGCTACACCTTC
TRBV7-9,-,TRBJ2-6,TRBD1,CASSQGQGNSGANVLTF,TGTGCCAGCAGCCAGGGACAGGGGAACTCTGGGGCCAACGTCCTGACTTTC
TRBV19,-,TRBJ2-2,-,CASRPGSSWTGELFF,TGTGCCAGTAGGCCGGGTTCAAGCTGGACCGGGGAGCTGTTTTTT
TRBV21-1,-,TRBJ2-7,-,CASSKSYGTNYEQYF,TGTGCCAGCAGCAAGTCCTACGGGACTAACTACGAGCAGTACTTC
TRBV11-2,-,TRBJ2-5,TRBD2,CASSLSVQRGDTQYF,TGTGCCAGCAGCTTATCGGTCCAGCGGGGTGACACCCAGTACTTC
TRBV7-2,-,TRBJ2-7,TRBD2,CASSFLAGEEYEQYF,TGTGCCAGCAGCTTCCTAGCGGGAGAAGAGTACGAGCAGTACTTC
TRBV7-7,-,TRBJ1-2,-,CASSLASIVDNRNYGYTF,TGTGCTAGCAGCCTCGCATCAATAGTGGACAACCGAAACTATGGCTACACCTTC
TRBV5-6,-,TRBJ1-6,-,CASSSWTESSYNSPLHF,TGTGCCAGCAGCTCCTGGACAGAGAGCTCCTATAATTCACCCCTCCACTTT
TRBV5-1,-,TRBJ1-2,-,CASSLEGGSYGYTF,TGCGCCAGCAGCTTGGAGGGGGGGTCCTATGGCTACACCTTC
TRBV27,once,TRBJ2-3,-,CASGRQQTSTDTQYF,TGTGCCAGCGGGAGGCAGCAGACTAGCACAGATACGCAGTATTTT
TRBV6-4,once,TRBJ2-3,-,CASSDPSTDTQYF,TGTGCCAGCAGTGACCCTAGCACAGATACGCAGTATTTT
TRBV2,-,TRBJ2-5,TRBD2,CASSQTSGVGAQYF,TGTGCCAGCAGCCAGACTAGCGGGGTAGGGGCCCAGTACTTC
TRBV5-6,-,TRBJ1-1,-,CASSLGAVNTEAFF,TGTGCCAGCAGCTTAGGGGCAGTGAACACTGAAGCTTTCTTT
TRBV10-2,-,TRBJ2-5,TRBD2,CASRLLAGEETQYF,TGCGCCAGCAGGCTACTAGCGGGAGAAGAGACCCAGTACTTC
TRBV14,many,TRBJ1-6,TRBD1,CASSRGTGHNSPLHF,TGTGCCAGCAGCCGAGGGACAGGGCATAATTCACCCCTCCACTTT
TRBV7-2,-,TRBJ1-2,TRBD1,CASSLVGGGYTF,TGTGCCAGCAGCTTAGTAGGGGGCGGCTACACCTTC
TRBV10-1,-,TRBJ2-1,TRBD2,CASRREREFIHEQFF,TGCGCCAGCAGGAGAGAGCGGGAGTTTATCCATGAGCAGTTCTTC